A selection of T cell receptor beta chains follows, all from one sample in a study of T cells in Graves' hyperthyroidism and ophthalmopathy. One entry per CDR3 protein, called by TCRdb with MiXCR from the multiplex PCR reads. This sample carries under 350,000 distinct CDR3 sequences, 15% to 20% of them seen once, and the ten largest clones take approximately 54%. Sequenced sample: blood. These TCRs come from a woman aged 45-65 years with Graves' hyperthyroidism. CDR3s include the opening cysteine and the closing phenylalanine or tryptophan. A D gene is named only where the DNA matches it firmly. The listing skips clone size in some rows; elsewhere it reads once, few, many or a size class.

j_call	clone_size	d_call	v_call	cdr3_aa	cdr3_nt
TRBJ2-7	many	NA	TRBV7-9	CASSWDVTYEQYF	TGTGCCAGCAGCTGGGACGTGACCTACGAGCAGTACTTC
TRBJ2-4	NA	NA	TRBV12-3/TRBV12-4	CASTGAKNIQYF	TGTGCCAGCACCGGGGCCAAAAACATTCAGTACTTC
TRBJ1-5	many	TRBD1	TRBV7-9	CASSLAGGGHQPQHF	TGTGCCAGCAGCTTAGCAGGGGGCGGGCATCAGCCCCAGCATTTT
TRBJ1-6	NA	TRBD1	TRBV7-9	CASSRDRVDNSPLHF	TGTGCCAGCAGCAGGGACAGGGTAGATAATTCACCCCTCCACTTT
TRBJ2-1	many	TRBD2	TRBV20-1	CSARGERGTNEQFF	TGCAGTGCTAGGGGGGAGCGGGGGACAAATGAGCAGTTCTTC
TRBJ1-2	many	NA	TRBV10-3	CAISDRANYGYTF	TGTGCCATCAGTGACAGGGCTAACTATGGCTACACCTTC
TRBJ2-1	many	NA	TRBV7-9	CASSSLTSRAYNEQFF	TGTGCCAGCAGCTCATTAACGTCTAGGGCCTACAATGAGCAGTTCTTC
TRBJ1-6	few	NA	TRBV5-1	CASSPGRNNSPLHF	TGCGCCAGCAGCCCGGGACGGAATAATTCACCCCTCCACTTT
TRBJ2-2	NA	TRBD1	TRBV7-8	CASSLGAGGTGELFF	TGTGCCAGCAGCTTAGGGGCAGGGGGCACCGGGGAGCTGTTTTTT
TRBJ2-2	many	NA	TRBV12-3/TRBV12-4	CASSLALAATGELFF	TGTGCCAGCAGTTTAGCTCTAGCAGCAACCGGGGAGCTGTTTTTT
TRBJ2-1	many	NA	TRBV11-2	CASSLGGTVNEQFF	TGTGCCAGCAGCTTAGGCGGGACAGTCAATGAGCAGTTCTTC
TRBJ2-3	NA	NA	TRBV9	CASSVEGRVADTQYF	TGTGCCAGCAGCGTAGAGGGGCGGGTGGCAGATACGCAGTATTTT
TRBJ1-1	NA	NA	TRBV11-3	CASSTEDGTEAFF	TGTGCCAGCAGCACAGAGGACGGCACTGAAGCTTTCTTT
TRBJ2-1	few	NA	TRBV5-8	CASSQGLGYDNEQFF	TGTGCCAGCAGCCAGGGACTTGGGTATGACAATGAGCAGTTCTTC
TRBJ2-1	NA	TRBD2	TRBV12-3/TRBV12-4	CASSGLGGDSPRPGYNEQFF	TGTGCCAGCAGCGGCCTCGGGGGGGACTCACCTCGACCGGGGTACAATGAGCAGTTCTTC
TRBJ2-3	NA	TRBD1	TRBV12-5	CASGLPRQGRIADTQYF	TGTGCTAGTGGTTTGCCGAGACAGGGGCGGATCGCAGATACGCAGTATTTT
TRBJ2-7	many	NA	TRBV18	CASSPLVTYEQYF	TGTGCCAGCTCACCACTTGTAACCTACGAGCAGTACTTC